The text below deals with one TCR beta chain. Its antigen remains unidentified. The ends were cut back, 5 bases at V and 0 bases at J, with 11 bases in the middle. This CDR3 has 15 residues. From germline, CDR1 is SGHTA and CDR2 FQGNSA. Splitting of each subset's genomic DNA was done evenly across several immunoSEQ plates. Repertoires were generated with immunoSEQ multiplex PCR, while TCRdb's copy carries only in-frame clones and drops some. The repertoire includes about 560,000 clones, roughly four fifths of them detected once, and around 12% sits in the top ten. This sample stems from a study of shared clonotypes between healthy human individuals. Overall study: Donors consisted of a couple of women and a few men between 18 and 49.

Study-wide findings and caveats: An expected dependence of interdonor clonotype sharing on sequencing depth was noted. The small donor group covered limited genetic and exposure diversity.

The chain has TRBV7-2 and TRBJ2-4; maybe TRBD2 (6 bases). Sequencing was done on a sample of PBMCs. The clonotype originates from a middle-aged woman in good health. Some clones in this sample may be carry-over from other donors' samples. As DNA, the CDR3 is TGTGCCAGCAGCCAAGTAGCGGTAGCCAAAAACATTCAGTACTTC. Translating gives CASSQVAVAKNIQYF.